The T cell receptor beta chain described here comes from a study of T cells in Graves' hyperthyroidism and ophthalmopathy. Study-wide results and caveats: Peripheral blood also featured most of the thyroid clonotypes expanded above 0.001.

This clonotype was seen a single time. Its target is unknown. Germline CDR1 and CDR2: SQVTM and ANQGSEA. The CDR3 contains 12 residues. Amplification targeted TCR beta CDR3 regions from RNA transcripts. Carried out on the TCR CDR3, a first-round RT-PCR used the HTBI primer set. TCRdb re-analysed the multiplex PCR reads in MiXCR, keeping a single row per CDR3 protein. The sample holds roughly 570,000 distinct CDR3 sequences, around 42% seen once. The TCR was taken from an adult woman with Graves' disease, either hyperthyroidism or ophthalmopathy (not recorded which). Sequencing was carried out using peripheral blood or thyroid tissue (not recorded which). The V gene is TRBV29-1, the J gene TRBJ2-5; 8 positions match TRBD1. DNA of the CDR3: TGCAGGGTGGACAGGGTGGGGGAGACCCAGTACTTC. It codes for CRVDRVGETQYF. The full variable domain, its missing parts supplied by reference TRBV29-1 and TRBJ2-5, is SAVISQKPSRDICQRGTSLTIQCQVDSQVTMMFWYRQQPGQSLTLIATANQGSEATYESGFVIDKFPISRPNLTFSTLTVSNMSPEDSSIYLCRVDRVGETQYFGPGTRLLVL.